One and the same sample provided the 4 T cell receptor beta chains below, sequenced in a study of T cells in Graves' hyperthyroidism and ophthalmopathy (dated by TCRdb to the late 2010s). The library was produced with multiplex PCR. TCRdb names Illumina HiSeq 2000 as the instrument used. The TCR beta CDR3 regions were amplified from the RNA transcripts. For the first round of RT-PCR on the TCR CDR3, the HTBI primer set was used together with the Qiagen OneStep RT-PCR kit. The public reads were reanalyzed by TCRdb: fastp trimming at Q25, MiXCR alignment, in-frame beta chains only. All rows with the same CDR3 protein become a single entry with the most common DNA and genes. Present in this sample are about 24,000 distinct CDR3 sequences, about 49% of which were seen just once. Around 23% of the sample lies in the top ten. Sequenced material: blood. These receptors originate from a woman between 40 and 55 years old with Graves' hyperthyroidism that later progressed to Graves' ophthalmopathy.

The chain has TRBV12-3 or TRBV12-4 and TRBJ2-2, with TRBD1 identical over 9 bases. CDR3 size: 14 residues. Trimming at V came to 6 bases and at J to 5 bases, leaving 4 bases not matched to a gene. The CDR3 coding sequence is TGTGCCAGCAGGGACAGGGGTTGGACCGGGGAGCTGTTTTTT. Encoded protein: CASRDRGWTGELFF.

This clonotype was seen a handful of times. This chain links TRBV10-3 with TRBJ2-2, with a tentative D call TRBD2 (6 bases). V was shortened by 0 bases and J by 6 bases, with 11 bases between the two germline ends. Germline loops: CDR1 ENHRY, CDR2 SYGVKD. This CDR3 has 15 residues. The CDR3: CAISESRRDAGELFF. CDR3 DNA sequence: TGTGCCATCAGTGAGTCAAGGCGGGACGCCGGGGAGCTGTTTTTT.

The chain carries TRBV7-3 and TRBJ2-2, with 7 bases fitting TRBD2. CDR3 length equals 18 residues. Germline CDR1 SGHTA, CDR2 FQGTGA. J was trimmed by 0 bases and V by 5 bases; bases with no gene match: 12. CDR3 in amino acids: CASSQDGLAESNTGELFF. The CDR3, as DNA: TGTGCCAGCAGCCAAGATGGGCTAGCGGAGTCGAACACCGGGGAGCTGTTTTTT.

V and J are TRBV25-1 and TRBJ2-2, with D possibly matching TRBD2 (5 bases). This CDR3 has 16 residues. Germline assignment: CDR1 MGHDK and CDR2 SYGVNS. Trimming took 1 base from V and 0 from J, leaving 9 bases between them. The CDR3 DNA reads TGTGCCAGCAGTGAATTGAGGGCCTCGAACACCGGGGAGCTGTTTTTT. Translation gives CASSELRASNTGELFF.